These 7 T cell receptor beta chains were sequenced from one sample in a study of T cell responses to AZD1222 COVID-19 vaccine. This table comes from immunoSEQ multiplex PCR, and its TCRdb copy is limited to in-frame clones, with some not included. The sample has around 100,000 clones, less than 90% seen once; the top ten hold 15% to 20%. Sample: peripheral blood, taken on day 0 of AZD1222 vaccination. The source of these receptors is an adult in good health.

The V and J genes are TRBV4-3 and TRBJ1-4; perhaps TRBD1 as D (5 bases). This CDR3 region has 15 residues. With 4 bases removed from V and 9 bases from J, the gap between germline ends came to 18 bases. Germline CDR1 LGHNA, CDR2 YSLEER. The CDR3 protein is CASSREGGTGQKLFF. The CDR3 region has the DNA TGCGCCAGCAGCCGAGAGGGCGGGACGGGACAAAAACTGTTTTTT.

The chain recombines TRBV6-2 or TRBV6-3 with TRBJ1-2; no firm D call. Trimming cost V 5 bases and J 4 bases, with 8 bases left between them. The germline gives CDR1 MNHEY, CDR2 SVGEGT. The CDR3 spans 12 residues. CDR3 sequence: CASSRGPYGYTF. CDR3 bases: TGTGCCAGCAGTCGAGGGCCCTATGGCTACACCTTC.

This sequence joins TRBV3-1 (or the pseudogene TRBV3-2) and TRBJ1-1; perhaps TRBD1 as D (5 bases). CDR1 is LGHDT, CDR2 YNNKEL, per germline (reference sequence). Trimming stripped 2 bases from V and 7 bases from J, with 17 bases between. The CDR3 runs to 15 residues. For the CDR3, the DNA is TGTGCCAGCAGCCAAAGAGGGGCTAAAAAGAGTGAAGCTTTCTTT. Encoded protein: CASSQRGAKKSEAFF.

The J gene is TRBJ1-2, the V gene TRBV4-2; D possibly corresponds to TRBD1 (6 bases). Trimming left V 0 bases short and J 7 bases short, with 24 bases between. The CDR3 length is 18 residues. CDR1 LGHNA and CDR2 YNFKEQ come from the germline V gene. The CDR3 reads CASSQEKDRGAIRSGYTF. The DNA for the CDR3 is TGTGCCAGCAGCCAAGAAAAGGATCGGGGGGCGATTAGGAGTGGCTACACCTTC.

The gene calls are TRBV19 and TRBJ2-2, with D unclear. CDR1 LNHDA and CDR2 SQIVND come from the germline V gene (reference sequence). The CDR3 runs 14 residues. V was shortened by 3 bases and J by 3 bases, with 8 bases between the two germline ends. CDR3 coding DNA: TGTGCCAGTAGTATTCGGGTAGACACCGGGGAGCTGTTTTTT. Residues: CASSIRVDTGELFF.

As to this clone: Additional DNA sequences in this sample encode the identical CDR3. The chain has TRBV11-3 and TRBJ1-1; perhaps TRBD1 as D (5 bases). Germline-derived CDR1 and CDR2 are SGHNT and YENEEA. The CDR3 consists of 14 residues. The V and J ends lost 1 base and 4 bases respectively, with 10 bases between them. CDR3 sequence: CASSLGGQATEAFF. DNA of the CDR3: TGTGCCAGCAGCTTAGGCGGACAAGCCACTGAAGCTTTCTTT.

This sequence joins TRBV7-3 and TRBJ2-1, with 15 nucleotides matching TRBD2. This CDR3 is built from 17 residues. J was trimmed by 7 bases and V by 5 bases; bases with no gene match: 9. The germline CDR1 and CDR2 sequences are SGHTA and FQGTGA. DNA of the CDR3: TGTGCCAGCAGCCCGGACTGGACTAGCGGGAGGGCGAATGAGCAGTTCTTC. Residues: CASSPDWTSGRANEQFF.